This entry is about one TCR beta chain. The antigen remains undetermined. Profiled with immunoSEQ multiplex PCR; TCRdb holds only in-frame clones, not every one. In the table there are over 200,000 clones, approximately 88% of which are singletons. A roughly 120-subject validation cohort, separate from the approximately 670-subject first cohort, supplied the donors. This sample was included in a study of cytomegalovirus exposure and HLA in healthy donors. General study results and limits: According to a later analysis, TCR clusters from the first cohort tended to co-occur in the 120 or so validation repertoires. The study listed about 150 cytomegalovirus-associated TCR beta chains. The dataset shows that most TCR sequences were rare, while some public TCRs occurred in many donors.

Sequences were obtained from PBMCs. The clonotype comes from a woman aged 30 to 39 in good health and CMV-seropositive.

The CDR3 reads CASSEITGSYEQYF. The CDR3 region has the DNA TGTGCCAGCAGTGAAATTACAGGTTCCTACGAGCAGTACTTC. The chain recombines TRBV25-1 with TRBJ2-7, with D maybe TRBD1 (5 bases). V shed 2 bases and J shed 1 base, with 9 bases lying between them. The CDR3 is 14 residues long. Germline CDR1 is MGHDK and CDR2 is SYGVNS.